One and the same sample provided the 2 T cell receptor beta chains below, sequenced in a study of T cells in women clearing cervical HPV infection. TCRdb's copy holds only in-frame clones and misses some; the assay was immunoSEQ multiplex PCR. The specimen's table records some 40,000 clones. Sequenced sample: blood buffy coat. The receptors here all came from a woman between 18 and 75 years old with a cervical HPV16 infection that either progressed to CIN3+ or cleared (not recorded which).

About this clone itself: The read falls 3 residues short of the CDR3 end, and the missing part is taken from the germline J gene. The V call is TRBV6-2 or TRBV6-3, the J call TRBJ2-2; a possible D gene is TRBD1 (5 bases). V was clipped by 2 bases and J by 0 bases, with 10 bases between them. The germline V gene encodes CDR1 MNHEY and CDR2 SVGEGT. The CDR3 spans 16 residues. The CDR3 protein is CASSYGAGANTGELFF. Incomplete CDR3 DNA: TGTGCCAGCAGTTACGGGGCAGGAGCGAACACCGGGGAG.

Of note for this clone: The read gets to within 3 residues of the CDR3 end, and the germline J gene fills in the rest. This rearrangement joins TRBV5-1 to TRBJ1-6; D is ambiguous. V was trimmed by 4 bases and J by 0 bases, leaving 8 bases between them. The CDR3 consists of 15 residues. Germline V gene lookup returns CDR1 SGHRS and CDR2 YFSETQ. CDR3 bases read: TGCGCCAGCAGCCTCTCTAGCTCCTATAATTCACCC. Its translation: CASSLSSSYNSP. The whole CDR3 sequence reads CASSLSSSYNSPLHF.